One and the same sample provided the 30 T cell receptor beta chains below, sequenced in a study of T cell responses to AZD1222 COVID-19 vaccine. TCRdb keeps only in-frame clones here, not all; method: immunoSEQ multiplex PCR. The sample lists 150,000 or so clones; just over 90% were seen once. Sequencing was performed on peripheral blood, taken on day 0 of AZD1222 vaccination. These TCRs come from an adult in good health.

The chain links TRBV7-2 to TRBJ1-3; D might be TRBD1 (5 bases). This CDR3 region has 13 residues. Looked up from germline, CDR1 is SGHTA and CDR2 is FQGNSA. V was pared by 3 bases and J by 8 bases, with 11 bases between. The CDR3, as DNA: TGTGCCAGCAGCTTGACCGCGGGGCACACCATATATTTT. Translated, it gives CASSLTAGHTIYF. The whole variable domain, filled in from reference TRBV7-2 and TRBJ1-3, reads GAGVSQSPSNKVTEKGKDVELRCDPISGHTALYWYRQSLGQGLEFLIYFQGNSAPDKSGLPSDRFSAERTGGSVSTLTIQRTQQEDSAVYLCASSLTAGHTIYFGEGSWLTVV.

The CDR3 nucleotides read TGTGCCAGCAGCTCCCCTCCCGGGGGCAGAGCTAGCACAGATACGCAGTATTTT. It codes for CASSSPPGGRASTDTQYF. This chain joins TRBV3-1 (or the pseudogene TRBV3-2) and TRBJ2-3; D tentatively fits TRBD1 or TRBD2 (6 bases each). The CDR3 sequence is 18 residues long. The germline V gene encodes CDR1 LGHDT and CDR2 YNNKEL (reference sequence). V was cut by 5 bases and J by 0 bases, with 21 bases left in between.

The chain links TRBV3-1 (or the pseudogene TRBV3-2) to TRBJ2-3; D is undetermined. Trimming left V 5 bases short and J 4 bases short, with 7 bases between. Germline values: CDR1 LGHDT, CDR2 YNNKEL (reference sequence). The length of the CDR3 is 12 residues. CDR3: CASSSAADTQYF. The DNA of the CDR3 is TGTGCCAGCAGCTCAGCTGCAGATACGCAGTATTTT.

The chain joins TRBV9 to TRBJ2-5; 14 nucleotides line up with TRBD2. Germline CDR1 SGDLS, CDR2 YYNGEE. This CDR3 is 16 amino acids long. V dropped 4 bases and J dropped 5; count of bases not matched to a gene: 7. This CDR3 is CASSSRLAGGRETQYF. Here the CDR3 DNA reads TGTGCCAGCAGCTCTAGACTAGCGGGAGGGCGGGAGACCCAGTACTTC.

This clone appeared a single time. The V gene is TRBV5-4, the J gene TRBJ1-1; TRBD1 might be the D (5 bases). The CDR3 covers 13 residues. The ends were cut back, 4 bases at V and 3 bases at J, with 10 bases in the middle. Germline lookup yields CDR1 SGHNT and CDR2 YYREEE (reference sequence). CDR3: CASSGGMDTEAFF. In DNA, the CDR3 is TGTGCCAGCAGCGGGGGAATGGACACTGAAGCTTTCTTT.

The genes are TRBV6-5 and TRBJ2-1; the D gene is possibly TRBD1 (6 bases). V was cut by 6 bases and J by 7 bases, with 16 bases left in between. Germline V gives CDR1 MNHEY, CDR2 SVGAGI. CDR3 length: 14 amino acids. The CDR3 is CASRSTGQINEQFF. The DNA for the CDR3 is TGTGCCAGCAGAAGTACAGGGCAGATTAATGAGCAGTTCTTC.

The chain employs TRBV7-9 and TRBJ2-7, with TRBD1 matching over 7 bases. The germline V gene encodes CDR1 SEHNR and CDR2 FQNEAQ (reference sequence). V was pared by 1 base and J by 5 bases, with 2 bases of the junction left unmatched. This CDR3 is 13 amino acids long. CDR3 sequence reads: CASSLGQGNEQYF. The DNA of the CDR3 is TGTGCCAGCAGCTTAGGACAGGGCAACGAGCAGTACTTC.

The chain is built from TRBV2 and TRBJ2-7; D unresolved. CDR1 and CDR2 from the germline V gene are SNHLY and FYNNEI. V gave up 2 bases and J gave up 3 bases, with 8 bases separating them. The CDR3 has 13 residues. CDR3 region: CASSEPFDYEQYF. The CDR3 bases are TGTGCCAGCAGTGAACCCTTCGACTACGAGCAGTACTTC.

As concerns this clone: The same CDR3 is also encoded by other DNA sequences in this sample. This chain uses TRBV2 with TRBJ1-1, with 8 bases fitting TRBD1. The CDR3 extends over 13 amino acids. J lost 1 base, V lost 7 bases, and 2 bases had no gene match. Germline CDR1 is SNHLY and CDR2 is FYNNEI. CDR3 in amino acids: CASTGTGNTEAFF. CDR3 DNA sequence: TGTGCCAGCACCGGGACAGGGAACACTGAAGCTTTCTTT. Together with reference TRBV2 and TRBJ1-1, the CDR3 gives the full variable domain: EPEVTQTPSHQVTQMGQEVILRCVPISNHLYFYWYRQILGQKVEFLVSFYNNEISEKSEIFDDQFSVERPDGSNFTLKIRSTKLEDSAMYFCASTGTGNTEAFFGQGTRLTVV.

The genes are TRBV6-1 and TRBJ2-1, with TRBD2 matching over 14 bases. In germline, CDR1 is MNHNS, CDR2 SASEGT. V shed 1 base, J shed 9 bases, and the junction held 5 bases outside the gene matches. The length of the CDR3 is 16 residues. CDR3 amino acids: CASSEDLGLAGVEQFF. The CDR3 DNA reads as TGTGCCAGCAGTGAAGATTTGGGACTAGCGGGGGTTGAGCAGTTCTTC.

The V call is TRBV5-1, the J call TRBJ1-1; D is perhaps TRBD1 (5 bases). Trimming left V 5 bases short and J 0 bases short, with 8 bases between. The CDR3 length is 13 residues. Germline CDR1 and CDR2: SGHRS and YFSETQ. The DNA for the CDR3 is TGCGCCAGCAGTGGCAGGGTGAACACTGAAGCTTTCTTT. Protein: CASSGRVNTEAFF.

This chain joins TRBV15 and TRBJ1-5; a weak D match, TRBD1 (5 bases). CDR3 length: 14 amino acids. Trimming stripped 2 bases from V and 5 bases from J, with 10 bases between. Per the germline V gene, CDR1 is LNHNV and CDR2 is YYDKDF (reference sequence). CDR3 bases: TGTGCCACCAGCAGACGATGGGGCGATCAGCCCCAGCATTTT. Protein product: CATSRRWGDQPQHF.

This rearrangement joins TRBV23-1 to TRBJ2-3; 10 bases map to TRBD2. TRBV23-1 is noted as an ORF with a role that remains uncertain. With V trimmed by 4 bases and J by 8 bases, 21 bases remained unmatched. This CDR3 region has 19 residues. For the CDR3, the DNA is TGCGCCAGCAGTCGGGGGCTGGGACTTAGCGGGGGGCCGAACCGTACGCAGTATTTT. Translating gives CASSRGLGLSGGPNRTQYF.

The rearrangement links TRBV19 to TRBJ2-1; the match to TRBD1 covers 7 bases. V shed 5 bases, J shed 12 bases, and the junction held 7 bases outside the gene matches. Germline CDR1 LNHDA, CDR2 SQIVND (reference sequence). This CDR3 spans 12 amino acids. The CDR3 sequence: CASSLNRDRQFF. The CDR3 DNA reads TGTGCCAGTAGTCTCAACCGGGACAGGCAGTTCTTC.

The rearrangement links TRBV6-5 to TRBJ1-1; D remains ambiguous. CDR1 and CDR2 from the germline V gene are MNHEY and SVGAGI. Trimming removed 6 bases from V and 8 bases from J, with 16 bases in between. CDR3 size: 13 residues. CDR3 amino acids: CASSSSSLGEAFF. CDR3 sequence (DNA): TGTGCCAGCAGCTCAAGCTCCTTGGGCGAAGCTTTCTTT.

This chain links TRBV30 with TRBJ1-1; no definite D call. Germline CDR1 reads GTSNPN; CDR2 reads SVGIG (reference sequence). The V gene lost 3 bases and the J gene lost 1 base, with 15 bases spanning the gap. The CDR3 sequence is 15 residues long. The CDR3 region is CAWRGLRQTNTEAFF. The CDR3 coding sequence is TGTGCCTGGAGGGGCCTGCGCCAGACGAACACTGAAGCTTTCTTT.

The genes are TRBV7-8 and TRBJ1-3; unclear D gene. V lost 5 bases, J lost 4 bases, and 18 bases lay in between. The CDR3 sequence is 16 residues long. Germline V gene data show CDR1 as SGHVS and CDR2 as FQNEAQ. The CDR3 protein is CASSLTPLPVGNTIYF. CDR3 nucleotide sequence: TGTGCCAGCAGCCTCACCCCCCTCCCGGTAGGAAACACCATATATTTT.

The chain has TRBV11-2 and TRBJ2-7; 7 positions agree with TRBD1. The germline V gene encodes CDR1 SGHAT and CDR2 FQNNGV. The CDR3 length is 13 residues. V lost 7 bases and J lost 3; bases outside the gene matches: 6. The CDR3 region is CASTTGQSYEQYF. CDR3 DNA sequence: TGTGCCAGCACCACGGGACAGAGCTACGAGCAGTACTTC.

This clone was seen a few times. The V gene is TRBV9, the J gene TRBJ1-3; 7 nucleotides line up with TRBD1. J gave up 4 bases and V 4 bases, and 14 bases lay outside the gene matches. The germline V gene encodes CDR1 SGDLS and CDR2 YYNGEE. The CDR3 consists of 17 residues. This CDR3 reads CASSPRTGGVGGNTIYF. The CDR3 DNA follows: TGTGCCAGCAGCCCCCGGACAGGAGGGGTCGGGGGAAACACCATATATTTT.

This clone was counted once. The CDR3 region has the DNA TGTGCCAGCAGCGTAGGACAGGGGACCACCTACGAGCAGTACTTC. Amino acids: CASSVGQGTTYEQYF. The chain uses TRBV9 and TRBJ2-7; 8 positions agree with TRBD1. The germline V gene has CDR1 SGDLS and CDR2 YYNGEE. CDR3 length: 15 amino acids. V lost 0 bases, J lost 2 bases, and 4 bases stayed unmatched.

The V and J genes are TRBV7-2 and TRBJ1-3; no firm D call. The V gene lost 3 bases and the J gene lost 1 base, with 4 bases spanning the gap. Germline-derived CDR1 and CDR2 are SGHTA and FQGNSA. This CDR3 is built from 13 residues. Written as DNA, the CDR3 is TGTGCCAGCAGCTTCCAATCTGGAAACACCATATATTTT. Translation gives CASSFQSGNTIYF.

The J gene is TRBJ1-1, the V gene TRBV29-1; D unresolved. V lost 3 bases to trimming and J lost 0 bases, with 14 bases between them. This CDR3 contains 15 residues. Germline CDR1 and CDR2: SQVTM and ANQGSEA. The CDR3 bases are TGCAGCGTTGATACATTAATGGGTGTGAACACTGAAGCTTTCTTT. The encoded protein is CSVDTLMGVNTEAFF.

The gene calls are TRBV7-3 and TRBJ2-1; 7 bases line up with TRBD2. The V gene end was trimmed by 2 bases and the J gene end by 0 bases; junction bases not matched to a gene: 7. Germline V lookup: CDR1 SGHTA, CDR2 FQGTGA. This CDR3 region has 17 residues. The CDR3 DNA reads as TGTGCCAGCAGCTTAGGGAGCGGGATTGGCTCCTACAATGAGCAGTTCTTC. Protein product: CASSLGSGIGSYNEQFF.

The rearrangement links TRBV27 to TRBJ2-5; 12 bases fit TRBD2. With 7 bases clipped from V and 4 bases from J, the junction kept 7 bases outside the gene matches. Germline V gives CDR1 MNHEY, CDR2 SMNVEV (reference sequence). This CDR3 comprises 15 residues. The DNA for the CDR3 is TGTGCCAGCACCCGCCTAGCGGGGGGGCGAGAGACCCAGTACTTC. Translating gives CASTRLAGGRETQYF.

This chain uses TRBV5-1 with TRBJ1-2; 7 nucleotides align to TRBD1. CDR3 length: 13 amino acids. The V segment lost 5 bases and the J segment 6 bases; nucleotides outside the gene matches: 7. Germline CDR1 is SGHRS and CDR2 is YFSETQ. The CDR3 nucleotides are TGCGCCAGCAGTGAAGGGGGCCGGGATGGCTACACCTTC. It codes for CASSEGGRDGYTF.

The chain recombines TRBV7-9 with TRBJ1-3, with a tentative D call TRBD1 (6 bases). V shed 2 bases and J shed 2 bases, with 13 bases lying between them. CDR1 is SEHNR, CDR2 FQNEAQ, per germline (reference sequence). This CDR3 spans 16 amino acids. CDR3 bases: TGTGCCAGCAGCTTAATCCAGGGGCGGACTGGAAACACCATATATTTT. It encodes CASSLIQGRTGNTIYF.

This rearrangement joins TRBV9 to TRBJ2-1; the match to TRBD2 covers 8 bases. Germline CDR1 reads SGDLS; CDR2 reads YYNGEE. The trim removed 0 bases at V and 1 base at J, leaving 9 bases unmatched. This CDR3 spans 18 amino acids. The CDR3 loop reads CASSVDVASGLSYNEQFF. CDR3 DNA sequence: TGTGCCAGCAGCGTAGACGTGGCTAGCGGGCTTTCCTACAATGAGCAGTTCTTC.

This clone was recorded only once. The chain links TRBV5-4 to TRBJ2-3, with 14 bases aligning to TRBD2. The length of the CDR3 is 16 residues. Germline lookup yields CDR1 SGHNT and CDR2 YYREEE (reference sequence). Trimming removed 3 bases from V and 6 bases from J; junction bases left unmatched: 6. CDR3 DNA: TGTGCCAGCAGCTCCGGGACTAGCGGGGGAGAGGATACGCAGTATTTT. The encoded protein is CASSSGTSGGEDTQYF.

The CDR3 reads CASSRRWSIEMVGYEQYF. The CDR3 bases are TGTGCCAGCAGCCGCCGATGGAGCATTGAGATGGTGGGGTACGAGCAGTACTTC. The rearrangement joins TRBV11-2 to TRBJ2-7, with D unresolved. With 5 bases removed from V and 4 bases from J, the gap between germline ends came to 27 bases. CDR1 and CDR2 from the germline V gene are SGHAT and FQNNGV. The CDR3 has 18 residues.

CDR3 bases: TGTGCCAGCTCACCCAGGACAGTTAACACCGGGGAGCTGTTTTTT. This codes for CASSPRTVNTGELFF. V gene TRBV18 combines with J gene TRBJ2-2, with D possibly TRBD1 on 6 matching bases. V shed 3 bases and J shed 2 bases, with 10 bases lying between them. The CDR3 is made up of 15 amino acids. The V gene's germline CDR1 is KGHSH and CDR2 LQKENI.